This T cell receptor beta chain came from a study of T cell responses to AZD1222 COVID-19 vaccine. On the study more broadly: Samples with a second dose at about 4 or about 12 weeks were pooled together.

In the case of this clone: The antigen is unknown.

Profiling relied on immunoSEQ multiplex PCR, and the TCRdb table lists in-frame clones only, not all of them. Altogether about 67,000 clones are present, around 80% being singletons, with the ten largest covering 21%. Findings of the study overall: Seropositivity was recorded at baseline in only a handful of AZD1222 recipients. Most donors were white British and more were female, and clonal diversity was possibly underestimated. At 160-218 and 743-854, vaccine-associated CD4 TCRs were dominant, and they spanned spike.

This specimen consisted of peripheral blood, obtained on day 0 of AZD1222 vaccination. The TCR sequence derives from an adult in good health.

The CDR3 protein is CASSWGGNTEAFF. Here the CDR3 DNA reads TGTGCCAGTAGTTGGGGGGGGAACACTGAAGCTTTCTTT. The chain recombines TRBV19 with TRBJ1-1; weak D call: TRBD1 (5 bases). This CDR3 has 13 residues. V lost 5 bases and J lost 1, with 8 bases in between. Looked up from germline, CDR1 is LNHDA and CDR2 is SQIVND (reference sequence).